This entry lists 30 T cell receptor beta chains sequenced from one sample in a study of spatial heterogeneity in lung cancer. Described time point: sample taken at primary tumor resection. Sequencing covered unsorted whole RNA taken from tumor, nontumor lung or frozen PBMC. TCRdb fed the 5' RACE reads into MiXCR, producing one record per CDR3 protein. The sample comprises about 36,000 distinct CDR3 sequences, 4% to 6% of which are singletons, and 25% to 30% rests with the top ten. This material consisted of PBMCs, taken at surgery. Receptor source: a female donor with early-stage non-small cell lung cancer.

This chain links TRBV4-2 with TRBJ2-3, with D perhaps matching TRBD1 or TRBD2 (5 bases each). CDR1 is LGHNA and CDR2 is YNFKEQ in the germline V gene. V lost 1 base and J lost 11, with 25 bases in between. This CDR3 contains 17 residues. The CDR3 sequence: CASSQGVVVFGADGQYF. In DNA, the CDR3 is TGTGCCAGCAGCCAAGGGGTCGTGGTGTTCGGGGCGGATGGGCAGTATTTT.

The chain combines TRBV20-1 with TRBJ2-1; 9 bases fit TRBD2. CDR3 length equals 16 residues. The ends lost 3 bases at V and 4 bases at J; junction bases unmatched: 10. Germline CDR1 is DFQATT and CDR2 is SNEGSKA (reference sequence). The CDR3 DNA is TGCAGTGCTAGGTCCCTAGCGGGGAGCACGTACAATGAGCAGTTCTTC. It translates to CSARSLAGSTYNEQFF.

This clonotype was found many times. The chain employs TRBV2 and TRBJ2-3; weak D call: TRBD2 (6 bases). This CDR3 has 15 amino acids. Trimming pared 4 bases from V and 0 bases from J, leaving 11 bases between. Per the germline V gene, CDR1 is SNHLY and CDR2 is FYNNEI. The CDR3 DNA follows: TGTGCCAGCAGTGGAGGCGCGGGGAGCACAGATACGCAGTATTTT. Translated, it gives CASSGGAGSTDTQYF. Full variable domain (remainder filled in from reference TRBV2 and TRBJ2-3): EPEVTQTPSHQVTQMGQEVILRCVPISNHLYFYWYRQILGQKVEFLVSFYNNEISEKSEIFDDQFSVERPDGSNFTLKIRSTKLEDSAMYFCASSGGAGSTDTQYFGPGTRLTVL.

Many counts were recorded for this clonotype. The chain links TRBV9 to TRBJ2-1; D may be TRBD1 or TRBD2 (5 bases each). Trimming took 0 bases from V and 2 from J, leaving 9 bases between them. Germline CDR1 reads SGDLS; CDR2 reads YYNGEE. The CDR3 has 15 amino acids. CDR3 sequence: CASSVDGTTYNEQFF. The DNA for the CDR3 is TGTGCCAGCAGCGTAGATGGGACCACCTACAATGAGCAGTTCTTC.

The CDR3 reads CAISRDRDTEAFF. The DNA of the CDR3 is TGTGCCATCAGTCGGGACAGAGACACTGAAGCTTTCTTT. This chain joins TRBV10-3 and TRBJ1-1; 7 positions agree with TRBD1. The CDR3 length is 13 residues. Unmatched junction bases numbered 3, after V lost 5 bases and J lost 3 bases. CDR1 and CDR2 (germline): ENHRY, SYGVKD.

The chain links TRBV6-2 or TRBV6-3 to TRBJ2-7; D call uncertain. The V gene lost 7 bases and the J gene lost 1 base, with 11 bases spanning the gap. Germline lookup yields CDR1 MNHEY and CDR2 SVGEGT. The CDR3 length is 13 residues. CDR3: CASMRQGSYEQYF. For the CDR3, the DNA is TGTGCCAGCATGCGCCAAGGGTCCTACGAGCAGTACTTC.

The rearrangement uses TRBV25-1 and TRBJ2-2; a weak D match, TRBD2 (5 bases). The CDR3 has 13 amino acids. V lost 8 bases and J lost 7, with 14 bases in between. The germline CDR1 and CDR2 sequences are MGHDK and SYGVNS. The CDR3 DNA is TGTGCCAGCGTTAAGGAGGTGGGCGGGGAGCTGTTTTTT. Protein product: CASVKEVGGELFF.

This clonotype was observed at least ten times. V usage is TRBV3-1 and J usage is TRBJ2-5, with D possibly matching TRBD2 (5 bases). Trimming cost V 0 bases and J 1 base, with 15 bases left between them. Germline CDR1 is LGHDT and CDR2 is YNNKEL (reference sequence). The CDR3 has 17 residues. CDR3 in DNA: TGTGCCAGCAGCCAAGAGGTCTCTAGCATTCCCCAAGAGACCCAGTACTTC. The encoded protein is CASSQEVSSIPQETQYF.

Many counts were recorded for this clonotype. The chain links TRBV12-3 or TRBV12-4 to TRBJ2-7, with TRBD1 identical over 7 bases. The junction had 2 bases not matched to a gene; V was cut back by 3 bases and J by 6 bases. The CDR3 length is 12 residues. For the CDR3, the DNA is TGTGCCAGCAGTTTCGGGGACAGCGAGCAGTACTTC. Translated, it gives CASSFGDSEQYF.

By proportion, this clonotype is medium-sized. V and J are TRBV6-1 and TRBJ2-7, with D possibly TRBD1 on 6 matching bases. V was clipped by 5 bases and J by 3 bases, with 14 bases between them. Germline V gene lookup returns CDR1 MNHNS and CDR2 SASEGT. There are 14 residues in the CDR3. The CDR3 DNA reads as TGTGCCAGCAGTAGTACAGGGTCGGACTACGAGCAGTACTTC. Its protein product is CASSSTGSDYEQYF.

Many counts were recorded for this clonotype. The chain joins TRBV5-1 to TRBJ2-2, with 12 bases lining up with TRBD2. Losses at the gene ends were 0 bases for V and 4 bases for J; bases not matched to a gene: 7. Germline CDR1 SGHRS, CDR2 YFSETQ. CDR3 size: 18 residues. The chain's CDR3 is CASSLGGLAGLPTGELFF. Written as DNA, the CDR3 is TGCGCCAGCAGCTTGGGCGGACTAGCGGGACTTCCCACCGGGGAGCTGTTTTTT.

This clonotype has ten or more counts. The V and J genes are TRBV7-8 and TRBJ1-1; the D gene is possibly TRBD1 (5 bases). V was cut by 3 bases and J by 3 bases, with 17 bases left in between. The CDR3 is 16 residues long. From germline, CDR1 is SGHVS and CDR2 FQNEAQ. In nucleotides, the CDR3 is TGTGCCAGCAGCTTCCCTGTGGGGACCTCGGACACTGAAGCTTTCTTT. It specifies CASSFPVGTSDTEAFF.

This clonotype was seen at least ten times. The rearrangement links TRBV6-1 to TRBJ1-5; D is unresolved. Germline lookup yields CDR1 MNHNS and CDR2 SASEGT. The CDR3 loop spans 12 amino acids. Trimming took off 6 bases at V and 3 bases at J, with 6 bases between the two ends. CDR3 amino acids: CASSQNNQPQHF. The CDR3 region has the DNA TGTGCCAGCAGCCAAAACAATCAGCCCCAGCATTTT.

This clonotype appeared a few times. The chain links TRBV20-1 to TRBJ2-3, with a possible D match to TRBD2 (5 bases). This CDR3 spans 16 amino acids. CDR1 is DFQATT, CDR2 SNEGSKA, per germline (reference sequence). V was shortened by 3 bases and J by 3 bases, with 19 bases between the two germline ends. In DNA form, the CDR3 reads TGCAGTGCTAGTGGCACAAGCCCGTCGGGAACAGATACGCAGTATTTT. Amino acid sequence: CSASGTSPSGTDTQYF.

This clonotype was found many times. The chain uses TRBV30 and TRBJ2-2; 7 bases align to TRBD1. CDR1 and CDR2 from the germline V gene are GTSNPN and SVGIG (reference sequence). This CDR3 contains 16 residues. The V gene end was trimmed by 2 bases and the J gene end by 6 bases; junction bases not matched to a gene: 12. CDR3: CAWSPLNRGQSGELFF. The CDR3 DNA is TGTGCCTGGAGTCCCCTGAATAGGGGGCAGTCCGGGGAGCTGTTTTTT.

The table lists this clonotype with many counts. V is TRBV7-2 and J is TRBJ2-3; no definite D call. Germline lookup yields CDR1 SGHTA and CDR2 FQGNSA. V shed 1 base and J shed 3 bases, with 5 bases lying between them. This CDR3 has 13 residues. In nucleotides, the CDR3 is TGTGCCAGCAGCTTAGATATGACAGATACGCAGTATTTT. It specifies CASSLDMTDTQYF.

This clonotype has ten or more counts. The gene calls are TRBV10-3 and TRBJ1-1; TRBD1 aligns across 7 bases. The CDR3 consists of 15 residues. V shed 9 bases, J shed 4 bases, and the junction held 14 bases outside the gene matches. Germline V gives CDR1 ENHRY, CDR2 SYGVKD. The CDR3 here is CAITPTGEVATEAFF. CDR3 DNA: TGTGCCATAACTCCTACAGGGGAAGTAGCCACTGAAGCTTTCTTT.

In its sample, this clonotype was seen many times. The V gene is TRBV18, the J gene TRBJ2-5; perhaps TRBD1 as D (5 bases). The CDR3 runs to 15 residues. Looked up from germline, CDR1 is KGHSH and CDR2 is LQKENI. Trimming pared 3 bases from V and 5 bases from J, leaving 16 bases between. The CDR3 spells CASSPPGQLKETQYF. CDR3 nucleotides: TGTGCCAGCTCACCTCCCGGACAACTGAAGGAGACCCAGTACTTC.

This clonotype was counted many times. The chain employs TRBV6-5 and TRBJ1-5; 9 positions agree with TRBD1. The CDR3 is made up of 15 amino acids. The J segment lost 4 bases and the V segment lost 6 bases, leaving 7 bases of the junction unmatched. The germline gives CDR1 MNHEY, CDR2 SVGAGI. The CDR3 protein is CASSRDRASNQPQHF. The CDR3 nucleotides read TGTGCCAGCAGCCGGGACAGGGCCTCTAATCAGCCCCAGCATTTT.

At least ten counts were recorded for this clonotype. Here the CDR3 reads CATADGDNSPLHF. Written as DNA, the CDR3 is TGTGCCACAGCGGACGGAGATAATTCACCCCTCCACTTT. V usage is TRBV19 and J usage is TRBJ1-6; D call uncertain. The germline V and J ends were trimmed by 10 bases and 5 bases, with 12 bases remaining between them. The CDR3 extends over 13 amino acids. Germline values: CDR1 LNHDA, CDR2 SQIVND (reference sequence).

The sample holds many counts of this clonotype. This sequence joins TRBV20-1 and TRBJ1-4; D gene ambiguous. CDR1 and CDR2 (germline): DFQATT, SNEGSKA (reference sequence). The ends were cut back, 2 bases at V and 5 bases at J, with 18 bases in the middle. The CDR3 runs 16 residues. CDR3 in amino acids: CSARPTDHPGNEKLFF. CDR3 DNA: TGCAGTGCTAGACCAACGGACCACCCTGGGAATGAAAAACTGTTTTTT.

At least ten counts were recorded for this clonotype. The rearrangement links TRBV9 to TRBJ1-1; maybe TRBD1 (5 bases). Germline CDR1 SGDLS, CDR2 YYNGEE. V was pared by 5 bases and J by 6 bases, with 17 bases between. This CDR3 comprises 14 residues. CDR3 region: CASSLLRGEAEAFF. CDR3 bases: TGTGCCAGCAGTCTACTCCGGGGGGAGGCTGAAGCTTTCTTT.

This clonotype was recorded at least ten times. The rearrangement links TRBV5-6 to TRBJ1-5, with D perhaps TRBD1 (5 bases). With 2 bases removed from V and 3 bases from J, the gap between germline ends came to 9 bases. The germline gives CDR1 SGHDT, CDR2 YYEEEE. This CDR3 has 14 amino acids. This CDR3 is CASSFGGSNQPQHF. Here the CDR3 DNA reads TGTGCCAGCAGCTTCGGGGGGTCCAATCAGCCCCAGCATTTT.

This clonotype was picked up many times. The genes are TRBV6-2 or TRBV6-3 and TRBJ1-1, with TRBD1 as a possible D gene (6 bases). Germline CDR1 reads MNHEY; CDR2 reads SVGEGT. V lost 8 bases and J 4 bases, leaving 23 bases between the germline ends. This CDR3 spans 16 amino acids. CDR3 DNA: TGTGCCAGCTTACCGACTTTACCAGGGGCGGGCACTGAAGCTTTCTTT. It yields the protein CASLPTLPGAGTEAFF.

This clonotype was recorded many times. The V and J genes are TRBV5-1 and TRBJ1-1, with a possible D match to TRBD1 (6 bases). Germline V gene sequence: CDR1 SGHRS, CDR2 YFSETQ. The length of the CDR3 is 15 residues. V shed 0 bases and J shed 5 bases, with 14 bases lying between them. The CDR3 loop is CASSLESGVRTEAFF. CDR3 coding DNA: TGCGCCAGCAGCTTGGAGTCAGGGGTGAGGACTGAAGCTTTCTTT.

This clonotype has only a few counts. The chain employs TRBV20-1 and TRBJ2-2; a weak D match, TRBD1 (6 bases). Germline V lookup: CDR1 DFQATT, CDR2 SNEGSKA (reference sequence). The CDR3 sequence is 14 residues long. Trimming took off 6 bases at V and 1 base at J, with 12 bases between the two ends. The CDR3 protein is CSATDRKNTGELFF. CDR3 DNA sequence: TGCAGTGCCACGGACAGAAAGAACACCGGGGAGCTGTTTTTT.

This clonotype appeared many times. The chain has TRBV18 and TRBJ1-4, with D perhaps matching TRBD1 (6 bases). Germline loops: CDR1 KGHSH, CDR2 LQKENI. The CDR3 is 15 amino acids. V dropped 2 bases and J dropped 4 bases, with 11 bases sitting between them. The CDR3 nucleotides read TGTGCCAGCTCACCAGGCGTGGACAGTAATGAAAAACTGTTTTTT. It codes for CASSPGVDSNEKLFF.

This clonotype was observed a few times. This sequence joins TRBV29-1 and TRBJ2-5; tentatively, D is TRBD1 (7 bases). The V gene's germline CDR1 is SQVTM and CDR2 ANQGSEA. Trimming took 6 bases from V and 2 from J, leaving 16 bases between them. The CDR3 is 14 residues long. CDR3 coding DNA: TGCAGCGTGGGGGGACAGTTCGATCAAGAGACCCAGTACTTC. Translating it yields CSVGGQFDQETQYF.

This clonotype was recorded at least ten times. This chain connects TRBV4-2 to TRBJ2-7; 8 bases fit TRBD2. CDR1 and CDR2 (germline): LGHNA, YNFKEQ. Trimming at V came to 1 base and at J to 0 bases, leaving 5 bases not matched to a gene. There are 16 residues in the CDR3. CDR3 sequence: CASSQAGGANSYEQYF. CDR3 sequence (DNA): TGTGCCAGCAGCCAAGCCGGGGGGGCAAACTCCTACGAGCAGTACTTC.

There are many counts of this clonotype. The chain has TRBV2 and TRBJ2-1; D unresolved. CDR3 length: 11 amino acids. Per germline, CDR1 SNHLY and CDR2 FYNNEI. Deletions cut 3 bases from V and 4 bases from J, with 1 base between. The CDR3 sequence is CASSEYNEQFF. CDR3 DNA sequence: TGTGCCAGCAGTGAGTACAATGAGCAGTTCTTC.